One sample yielded the 25 T cell receptor beta chains listed below, sequenced in a study of T cells in Graves' hyperthyroidism and ophthalmopathy. RNA transcripts yielded amplified TCR beta CDR3 regions. First-round RT-PCR with HTBI primers amplified the TCR CDR3 region. TCRdb reprocessed the multiplex PCR reads with MiXCR, giving one entry per CDR3 protein. The sample records roughly 500,000 distinct CDR3 sequences, approximately 15% being singletons. Sequenced material: blood. These receptor sequences come from a woman in her twenties or thirties with Graves' hyperthyroidism that later progressed to Graves' ophthalmopathy.

Turning to this clonotype: A read error is possible here, since a much larger clone lies one base away. The chain carries TRBV14 and TRBJ2-5; 7 bases line up with TRBD1. Germline assignment: CDR1 SGHDN and CDR2 FVKESK. The CDR3 is 15 residues long. The CDR3 protein is CASSHARDSQEAQYF. The CDR3 DNA follows: TGTGCCAGCAGCCATGCACGGGACAGCCAAGAGGCCCAGTACTTC.

The table lists this clonotype with many counts. This chain links TRBV14 with TRBJ2-1, with 10 bases that match TRBD2. The germline V gene encodes CDR1 SGHDN and CDR2 FVKESK. The CDR3 contains 17 residues. With 1 base clipped from V and 6 bases from J, the junction kept 9 bases outside the gene matches. CDR3: CASSQGTSGTLVNEQFF. The CDR3 DNA sequence: TGTGCCAGCAGCCAAGGAACTAGCGGGACCTTGGTCAATGAGCAGTTCTTC.

This clonotype was observed many times. The chain combines TRBV7-2 with TRBJ2-1; 7 nucleotides agree with TRBD2. The V segment lost 0 bases and the J segment 5 bases; nucleotides outside the gene matches: 4. This CDR3 comprises 15 residues. Germline CDR1 SGHTA, CDR2 FQGNSA. The CDR3 coding sequence is TGTGCCAGCAGCTTAGCGGGAGGGCCGAACAATGAGCAGTTCTTC. Its translation is CASSLAGGPNNEQFF. The variable domain in full, with the rest retrieved from reference TRBV7-2 and TRBJ2-1, is GAGVSQSPSNKVTEKGKDVELRCDPISGHTALYWYRQSLGQGLEFLIYFQGNSAPDKSGLPSDRFSAERTGGSVSTLTIQRTQQEDSAVYLCASSLAGGPNNEQFFGPGTRLTVL.

This chain links TRBV11-2 with TRBJ1-1; D remains ambiguous. There are 16 residues in the CDR3. V was cut by 5 bases and J by 1 base, with 17 bases left in between. Germline V gene lookup returns CDR1 SGHAT and CDR2 FQNNGV. CDR3 nucleotide sequence: TGTGCCAGCAGCGAACCCGGAGGTGTGGGGAACACTGAAGCTTTCTTT. Protein product: CASSEPGGVGNTEAFF. The whole variable domain, remainder taken from reference TRBV11-2 and TRBJ1-1, is EAGVAQSPRYKIIEKRQSVAFWCNPISGHATLYWYQQILGQGPKLLIQFQNNGVVDDSQLPKDRFSAERLKGVDSTLKIQPAKLEDSAVYLCASSEPGGVGNTEAFFGQGTRLTVV.

The count of this clonotype is one. The chain combines TRBV2 with TRBJ2-5; 9 nucleotides match TRBD2. This CDR3 is 15 amino acids long. Unmatched junction bases numbered 11, after V lost 6 bases and J lost 6 bases. Germline-derived CDR1 and CDR2 are SNHLY and FYNNEI. The CDR3 sequence is CASRGVAGALQTQYF. Here the CDR3 DNA reads TGTGCCAGCAGGGGAGTAGCGGGAGCTCTGCAGACCCAGTACTTC. Together with reference TRBV2 and TRBJ2-5, the CDR3 gives the full variable domain: EPEVTQTPSHQVTQMGQEVILRCVPISNHLYFYWYRQILGQKVEFLVSFYNNEISEKSEIFDDQFSVERPDGSNFTLKIRSTKLEDSAMYFCASRGVAGALQTQYFGPGTRLLVL.

This clonotype came up many times. V usage is TRBV11-3 and J usage is TRBJ2-7; maybe TRBD2 (5 bases). CDR1 and CDR2 from the germline V gene are SGHNT and YENEEA. Deletions cut 5 bases from V and 3 bases from J, with 11 bases between. The CDR3 is 13 residues long. In nucleotides, the CDR3 is TGTGCCAGCAGCGCCGGACGGGACTACGAGCAGTACTTC. It is translated as CASSAGRDYEQYF.

This clonotype turned up a few times. A much bigger clone sits one base away, suggesting this may be a read error. The V and J genes are TRBV12-3 or TRBV12-4 and TRBJ2-5; 11 bases are shared with TRBD2. Trimming took 4 bases from V and 1 from J; bases not matched to a gene: 2. This CDR3 comprises 15 residues. Here the CDR3 DNA reads TGTGCCAGCAGTTCCGGGACTAGCGGCCAAGAGACCCAGTACTTC. Translating gives CASSSGTSGQETQYF.

In this sample, this clonotype turned up many times. The chain combines TRBV7-2 with TRBJ2-2; TRBD1 is a possible D gene (6 bases). Germline loops: CDR1 SGHTA, CDR2 FQGNSA. CDR3 length equals 14 residues. Trimming stripped 4 bases from V and 5 bases from J, with 11 bases between. The CDR3 DNA is TGTGCCAGCAGCTCGACGAGGGGGACCGGGGAGCTGTTTTTT. Translation: CASSSTRGTGELFF.

This clonotype has at least ten counts. This rearrangement joins TRBV13 to TRBJ2-7, with D perhaps TRBD2 (5 bases). The V gene's germline CDR1 is PRHDT and CDR2 FYEKMQ (reference sequence). V was shortened by 2 bases and J by 7 bases, with 24 bases between the two germline ends. CDR3 length: 17 residues. CDR3: CASSLPSWAGPPTEQYF. CDR3 sequence (DNA): TGTGCCAGCAGCTTACCGTCTTGGGCGGGCCCACCTACGGAGCAGTACTTC.

This clonotype was seen a handful of times. This chain links TRBV5-4 with TRBJ1-6, with 7 bases matching TRBD1. Trimming took 1 base from V and 6 from J; bases not matched to a gene: 19. This CDR3 has 20 residues. The germline V gene has CDR1 SGHNT and CDR2 YYREEE (reference sequence). The CDR3 is CASSLSSPSLDRAFNSPLHF. The DNA for the CDR3 is TGTGCCAGCAGCTTGTCCTCGCCCTCTCTCGACAGGGCGTTTAATTCACCCCTCCACTTT. Supplemented by reference TRBV5-4 and TRBJ1-6, the full variable domain reads ETGVTQSPTHLIKTRGQQVTLRCSSQSGHNTVSWYQQALGQGPQFIFQYYREEENGRGNFPPRFSGLQFPNYSSELNVNALELDDSALYLCASSLSSPSLDRAFNSPLHFGNGTRLTVT.

The chain recombines TRBV12-3 or TRBV12-4 with TRBJ2-1; D is undetermined. The CDR3 length is 12 residues. Trimming cost V 6 bases and J 9 bases, with 12 bases left between them. CDR3 DNA: TGTGCCAGCAGCCAGAGCATAAGTGAGCAGTTCTTC. Translation: CASSQSISEQFF.

This clonotype was counted many times. This chain joins TRBV7-9 and TRBJ1-3, with D tentatively TRBD1 (5 bases). The CDR3 sequence is 17 residues long. Germline V CDR1 and CDR2: SEHNR, FQNEAQ (reference sequence). V gave up 4 bases and J gave up 4 bases, with 20 bases separating them. CDR3 loop: CASSSPVTTAKGNTIYF. DNA of the CDR3: TGTGCCAGCAGCTCCCCAGTTACGACAGCGAAAGGAAACACCATATATTTT.

V and J are TRBV15 and TRBJ2-1, with D perhaps TRBD1 (5 bases). The germline CDR1 and CDR2 sequences are LNHNV and YYDKDF (reference sequence). V lost 7 bases and J 6 bases, leaving 19 bases between the germline ends. This CDR3 spans 15 amino acids. CDR3 nucleotide sequence: TGTGCCACCAAGATGGGGCTCCTTCAGCCCAATGAGCAGTTCTTC. It is translated as CATKMGLLQPNEQFF. The full variable domain, with the rest looked up from reference TRBV15 and TRBJ2-1, is DAMVIQNPRYQVTQFGKPVTLSCSQTLNHNVMYWYQQKSSQAPKLLFHYYDKDFNNEADTPDNFQSRRPNTSFCFLDIRSPGLGDTAMYLCATKMGLLQPNEQFFGPGTRLTVL.

In its sample, this clonotype was seen many times. The chain combines TRBV7-9 with TRBJ2-1; maybe TRBD2 (5 bases). The germline V and J ends were trimmed by 3 bases and 2 bases, with 11 bases remaining between them. The CDR3 has 15 amino acids. Germline CDR1 reads SEHNR; CDR2 reads FQNEAQ (reference sequence). DNA for the CDR3: TGTGCCAGCAGCTTTGACGGGGTGACCTACAATGAGCAGTTCTTC. As protein: CASSFDGVTYNEQFF.

V usage is TRBV4-2 and J usage is TRBJ1-1; D ambiguous. The CDR3 contains 14 residues. Germline lookup yields CDR1 LGHNA and CDR2 YNFKEQ. V dropped 5 bases and J dropped 4 bases, with 14 bases sitting between them. CDR3 nucleotides: TGTGCCAGCAGCTTGACACTCGAAAGCACTGAAGCTTTCTTT. Its translation is CASSLTLESTEAFF.

This clonotype was seen only a few times. The V gene is TRBV7-2, the J gene TRBJ2-3, with D unclear. V lost 3 bases and J lost 8, with 9 bases in between. The CDR3 covers 12 residues. Germline V gene data show CDR1 as SGHTA and CDR2 as FQGNSA. The CDR3 DNA reads TGTGCCAGCAGCTTGACCCCCCGTACGCAGTATTTT. It encodes CASSLTPRTQYF.

This clonotype appeared a few times. The chain recombines TRBV24-1 with TRBJ2-5; possible D gene TRBD1, 6 bases. This CDR3 is built from 15 residues. The V gene's germline CDR1 is KGHDR and CDR2 SFDVKD. Trimming stripped 5 bases from V and 3 bases from J, with 15 bases between. The CDR3 nucleotides are TGTGCCACCAGTGCGGAAGGGACACTCGAAGAGACCCAGTACTTC. It codes for CATSAEGTLEETQYF.

This clonotype was observed at least ten times. V and J are TRBV18 and TRBJ1-5; no clear D. Trimming pared 3 bases from V and 0 bases from J, leaving 9 bases between. CDR3 length equals 15 residues. The germline CDR1 and CDR2 sequences are KGHSH and LQKENI. The CDR3 here is CASSPSGDSNQPQHF. The CDR3 bases are TGTGCCAGCTCACCCTCCGGGGATAGCAATCAGCCCCAGCATTTT.

This clonotype was counted at least ten times. CDR3 sequence reads: CASSLAGWDYEQYF. In nucleotides, the CDR3 is TGTGCCAGCAGCTTAGCAGGTTGGGACTACGAGCAGTACTTC. J is TRBJ2-7 and V is TRBV7-2, with D uncertain. The CDR3 is made up of 14 amino acids. V was cut by 0 bases and J by 3 bases, with 9 bases left in between. CDR1 is SGHTA, CDR2 FQGNSA, per germline.

This clonotype was counted at least ten times. The chain is built from TRBV9 and TRBJ1-2; no firm D call. The length of the CDR3 is 12 residues. Germline V gene sequence: CDR1 SGDLS, CDR2 YYNGEE. V gave up 2 bases and J gave up 2 bases, with 4 bases separating them. The CDR3 loop reads CASSVVNYGYTF. The CDR3 region has the DNA TGTGCCAGCAGCGTCGTGAACTATGGCTACACCTTC.

The gene calls are TRBV7-3 and TRBJ2-5, with 14 bases fitting TRBD2. V was pared by 5 bases and J by 4 bases, with 6 bases of the junction left unmatched. Germline V CDR1 and CDR2: SGHTA, FQGTGA. The CDR3 contains 16 residues. Written as DNA, the CDR3 is TGTGCCAGCAGCCCCTTGGGGACTAGCGGGAGAGAGACCCAGTACTTC. The encoded protein is CASSPLGTSGRETQYF.

This sequence joins TRBV4-1 and TRBJ2-1; 7 bases are a match to TRBD2. J lost 3 bases, V lost 0 bases, and 14 bases had no gene match. The CDR3 contains 19 residues. Germline V gene data show CDR1 as MGHRA and CDR2 as YSYEKL. CDR3: CASSQDYGAPGLYYNEQFF. As DNA, the CDR3 is TGCGCCAGCAGCCAAGATTACGGCGCCCCGGGACTATACTACAATGAGCAGTTCTTC.

The sample holds many counts of this clonotype. The chain uses TRBV12-3 or TRBV12-4 and TRBJ1-1, with TRBD1 as a possible D gene (5 bases). The CDR3 consists of 14 residues. Trimming pared 6 bases from V and 1 base from J, leaving 12 bases between. The CDR3 DNA sequence: TGTGCCAGCAGCCCCCAAACAGGGAACACTGAAGCTTTCTTT. Translation gives CASSPQTGNTEAFF.

This clonotype was recorded at least ten times. The chain links TRBV6-5 to TRBJ2-1; D is undetermined. The germline gives CDR1 MNHEY, CDR2 SVGAGI. V was shortened by 2 bases and J by 0 bases, with 14 bases between the two germline ends. The CDR3 totals 17 residues. CDR3 sequence reads: CASSYGRADSSYNEQFF. DNA for the CDR3: TGTGCCAGCAGTTACGGCCGGGCGGATAGCTCCTACAATGAGCAGTTCTTC.

The sample holds many counts of this clonotype. The chain recombines TRBV6-1 with TRBJ1-3; TRBD1 might be the D (5 bases). The ends were cut back, 3 bases at V and 0 bases at J, with 12 bases in the middle. CDR1 and CDR2 (germline): MNHNS, SASEGT. The CDR3 extends over 16 amino acids. CDR3 sequence: CASSETGLHSGNTIYF. The CDR3 bases are TGTGCCAGCAGTGAGACGGGACTGCACTCTGGAAACACCATATATTTT.